The present entry profiles one T cell receptor (beta chain) with its context. J gave up 1 base and V 8 bases, and 5 bases lay outside the gene matches. Germline-derived CDR1 and CDR2 are SNHLY and FYNNEI. The CDR3 consists of 15 residues. PCR was performed using 60 Vbeta and 13 Jbeta primers. Clones were sequenced by immunoSEQ multiplex PCR, and TCRdb holds only the in-frame ones, with some missing. Of 95,000 to 150,000 clones in the sample, roughly 10% were seen once. The data originate from a study of cytomegalovirus exposure and HLA in healthy donors. This rearrangement joins TRBV2 to TRBJ1-1, with 12 positions matching TRBD1. The sample consisted of PBMCs. This clonotype was obtained from a woman younger than 30 in good health and CMV-seropositive. The CDR3 DNA is TGTGCCAGCCGGCAGGGACAGGGGGCGAACACTGAAGCTTTCTTT. It translates to CASRQGQGANTEAFF.